The clone carrying this T cell receptor (beta chain) came up many times. What it binds is unknown. This specimen comes from a study of metastatic and nonmetastatic thyroid tumors. Study context: Repertoires from malignant and benign thyroid patients were compared across blood and tumor or nodule tissue. Whole-study findings and limits: The reported finding was significantly higher TCR beta diversity in malignant thyroid tumors relative to benign nodules, in blood and tumor.

The entire patient cohort was treatment-naive prior to thyroid surgery. The V gene lost 0 bases and the J gene lost 6 bases, with 12 bases spanning the gap. The CDR3 runs to 15 residues. Germline CDR1 LGHDT, CDR2 YNNKEL (reference sequence). Methods used by the authors: The study built a papillary thyroid cancer distant-metastasis classifier from CDR3 differences across clinicopathological groups. TCRdb ran MiXCR on the PCR reads. What appears here as the V and J calls and clone size reflects TCRdb's work, not the paper's. Of 22,000 or so clones listed, 15% to 19% are singletons. This chain connects TRBV3-1 to TRBJ2-1; no firm D call. Sequencing was performed on blood. The sequence derives from a female donor with papillary thyroid cancer or a benign thyroid nodule (not recorded which). Some clones in this sample may be carry-over from other donors' samples. The CDR3 reads CASSQDATEFNEQFF. The CDR3 DNA reads TGTGCCAGCAGCCAAGATGCCACTGAGTTCAATGAGCAGTTCTTC.